The source of this TCR beta chain is a study of shared clonotypes between healthy human individuals. The study's findings and limits: Clonotypes not shared had lower generation probabilities than those common to all four donors.

Profiled with immunoSEQ multiplex PCR; TCRdb holds only in-frame clones, not every one. The sample holds about 2.4 million clones, under 95% seen once. Points on this clone: What it recognizes is unknown.

The receptor's source is a man younger than 30 in good health. Some clones in this sample may be carry-over from other donors' samples. Sequenced input: naive CD4+ T cells from PBMCs. This sample's subset: CD45RA+ positively selected.

The chain's CDR3 is CASSIYLGQGTYEQYF. CDR3 in DNA: TGTGCCAGCAGCATCTACCTGGGCCAGGGTACCTACGAGCAGTACTTC. The V call is TRBV7-9, the J call TRBJ2-7, with D perhaps matching TRBD1 (5 bases). This CDR3 spans 16 amino acids. Germline V lookup: CDR1 SEHNR, CDR2 FQNEAQ (reference sequence). V gave up 5 bases and J gave up 2 bases, with 19 bases separating them. Supplemented by reference TRBV7-9 and TRBJ2-7, the full variable domain reads DTGVSQNPRHKITKRGQNVTFRCDPISEHNRLYWYRQTLGQGPEFLTYFQNEAQLEKSRLLSDRFSAERPKGSFSTLEIQRTEQGDSAMYLCASSIYLGQGTYEQYFGPGTRLTVT.